This T cell receptor beta chain was sequenced for a study of control samples from healthy donors and cancer patients. Germline loops: CDR1 SEHNR, CDR2 FQNEAQ (reference sequence). After removal of 5 bases from V and 6 bases from J, the junction contained 13 bases not matched to a gene. CDR3 length: 17 residues. The assay was immunoSEQ multiplex PCR, and TCRdb's table has in-frame clones only and misses some. The sample records 150,000 to 200,000 clones, approximately 86% being singletons. The material sequenced was blood. The clonotype was recovered from a woman in her 30s in good health. The V gene is TRBV7-9, the J gene TRBJ2-2; 9 bases fit TRBD2. For the CDR3, the DNA is TGTGCCAGCAGCAAGGCCGACTCTAGCGGGAAGGCCGGGGAGCTGTTTTTT. Its protein is CASSKADSSGKAGELFF.